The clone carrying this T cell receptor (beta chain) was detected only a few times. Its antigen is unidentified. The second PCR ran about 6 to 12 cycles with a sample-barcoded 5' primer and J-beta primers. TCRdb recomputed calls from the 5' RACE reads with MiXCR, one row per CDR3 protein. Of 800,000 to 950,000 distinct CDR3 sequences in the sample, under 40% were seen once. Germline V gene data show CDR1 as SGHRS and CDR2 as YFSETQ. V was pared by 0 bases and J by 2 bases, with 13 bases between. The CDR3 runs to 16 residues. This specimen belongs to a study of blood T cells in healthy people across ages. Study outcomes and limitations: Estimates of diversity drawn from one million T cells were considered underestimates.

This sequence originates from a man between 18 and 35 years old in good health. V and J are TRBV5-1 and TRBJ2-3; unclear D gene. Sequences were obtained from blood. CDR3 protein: CASSLVATANTDTQYF. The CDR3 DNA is TGCGCCAGCAGCTTGGTTGCAACGGCGAACACAGATACGCAGTATTTT.